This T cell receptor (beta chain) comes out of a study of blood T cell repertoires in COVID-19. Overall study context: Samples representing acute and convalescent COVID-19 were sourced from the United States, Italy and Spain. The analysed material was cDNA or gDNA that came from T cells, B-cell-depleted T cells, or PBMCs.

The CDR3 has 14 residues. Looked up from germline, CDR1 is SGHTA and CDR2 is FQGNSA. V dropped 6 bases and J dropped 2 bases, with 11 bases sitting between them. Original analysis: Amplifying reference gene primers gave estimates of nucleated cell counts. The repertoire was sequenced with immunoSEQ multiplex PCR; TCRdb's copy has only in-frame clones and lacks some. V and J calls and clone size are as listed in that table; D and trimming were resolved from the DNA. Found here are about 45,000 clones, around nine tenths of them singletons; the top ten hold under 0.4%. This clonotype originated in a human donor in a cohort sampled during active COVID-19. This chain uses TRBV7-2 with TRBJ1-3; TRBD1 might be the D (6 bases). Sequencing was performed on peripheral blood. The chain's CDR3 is CASSQQGTGNTIYF. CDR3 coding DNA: TGTGCCAGCAGTCAGCAGGGGACTGGAAACACCATATATTTT.